This record looks at one TCR beta chain sequence and its context. PCR was performed a second time for roughly 6 to 12 cycles using a sample-barcoded 5' primer and a J-beta primer mix. TCRdb itself ran the 5' RACE reads through MiXCR, one entry per CDR3 protein. Among about 940,000 distinct CDR3 sequences, roughly 50% were seen once, and the ten largest hold roughly 13%. The data stem from a study of blood T cells in healthy people across ages. Donors gave roughly 10 milliliters of peripheral blood apiece. V lost 0 bases to trimming and J lost 7 bases, with 11 bases between them. Germline-derived CDR1 and CDR2 are SGHTS and YDEGEE. The length of the CDR3 is 14 residues.

Specimen: blood. The sequence derives from a man aged 25 to 45 in good health. The V gene is TRBV5-8, the J gene TRBJ2-1; D call uncertain. CDR3 residues: CASSLESGDNEQFF. The CDR3 nucleotides read TGTGCCAGCAGCTTGGAATCTGGGGATAATGAGCAGTTCTTC.